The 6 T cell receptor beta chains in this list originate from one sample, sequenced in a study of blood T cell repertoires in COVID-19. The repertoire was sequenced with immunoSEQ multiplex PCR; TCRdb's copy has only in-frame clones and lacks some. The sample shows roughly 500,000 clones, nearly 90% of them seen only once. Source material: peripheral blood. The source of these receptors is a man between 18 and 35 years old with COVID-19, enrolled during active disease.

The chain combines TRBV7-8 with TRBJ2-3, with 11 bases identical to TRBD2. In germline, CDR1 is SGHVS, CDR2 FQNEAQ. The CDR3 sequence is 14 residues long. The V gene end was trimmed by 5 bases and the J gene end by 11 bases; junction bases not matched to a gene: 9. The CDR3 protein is CASSLPFGLAGQYF. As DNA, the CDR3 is TGTGCCAGCAGCCTCCCTTTTGGACTAGCGGGGCAGTATTTT. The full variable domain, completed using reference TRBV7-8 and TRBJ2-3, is GAGVSQSPRYKVAKRGQDVALRCDPISGHVSLFWYQQALGQGPEFLTYFQNEAQLDKSGLPSDRFFAERPEGSVSTLKIQRTQQEDSAVYLCASSLPFGLAGQYFGPGTRLTVL.

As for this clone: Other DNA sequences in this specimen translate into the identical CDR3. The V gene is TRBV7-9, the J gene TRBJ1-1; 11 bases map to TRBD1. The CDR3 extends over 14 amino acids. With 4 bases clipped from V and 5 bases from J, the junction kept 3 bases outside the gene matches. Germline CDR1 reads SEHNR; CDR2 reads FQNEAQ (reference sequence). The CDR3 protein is CASSSGTGGTEAFF. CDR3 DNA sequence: TGTGCCAGCAGCTCCGGGACAGGGGGAACTGAAGCTTTCTTT.

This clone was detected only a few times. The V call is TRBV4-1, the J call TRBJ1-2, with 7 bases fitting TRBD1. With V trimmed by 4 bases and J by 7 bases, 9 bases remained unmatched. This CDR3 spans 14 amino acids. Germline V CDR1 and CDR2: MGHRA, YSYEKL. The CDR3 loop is CASSPAETGPGYTF. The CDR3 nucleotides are TGCGCCAGCAGCCCAGCCGAGACAGGGCCTGGCTACACCTTC.

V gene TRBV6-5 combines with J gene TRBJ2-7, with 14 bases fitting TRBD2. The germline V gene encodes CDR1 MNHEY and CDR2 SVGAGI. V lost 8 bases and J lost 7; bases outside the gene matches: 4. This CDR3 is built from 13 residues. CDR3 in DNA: TGTGCCAGCGGGACTAGCGGGAGTATTGAGCAGTACTTC. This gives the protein CASGTSGSIEQYF.

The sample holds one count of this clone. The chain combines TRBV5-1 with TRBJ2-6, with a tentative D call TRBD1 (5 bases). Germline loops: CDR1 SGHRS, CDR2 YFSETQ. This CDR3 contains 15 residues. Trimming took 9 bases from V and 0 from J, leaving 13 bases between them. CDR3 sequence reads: CATGQGSSGANVLTF. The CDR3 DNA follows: TGCGCCACCGGGCAGGGCAGCTCTGGGGCCAACGTCCTGACTTTC.

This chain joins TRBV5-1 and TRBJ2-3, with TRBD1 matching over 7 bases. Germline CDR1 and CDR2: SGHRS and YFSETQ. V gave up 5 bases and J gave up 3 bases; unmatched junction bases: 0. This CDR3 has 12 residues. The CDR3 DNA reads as TGCGCCAGCAGGACAGGGACAGATACGCAGTATTTT. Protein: CASRTGTDTQYF.